The sequence of this T cell receptor beta chain was determined in a study of cytomegalovirus exposure and HLA in healthy donors. Study results and caveats: Roughly uniform sequencing depth across donors was assumed, possibly incorrectly. The authors later linked a missense DCLRE1C variant to TCR beta V- and J-gene trimming. An analysis done earlier found most TCR beta V segments productive about 87% or about 30% of the time.

Use of 60 Vbeta and 13 Jbeta primers characterized the PCR. As handled by the study authors: Counted up in a later analysis, unique TCR beta chains came to some 80 million, with some 9.9 million shared. The method was immunoSEQ multiplex PCR; TCRdb's version includes in-frame clones alone and lacks a portion of them. For V, J and clone size, that table is used; D and trimming come from the DNA. The repertoire has 150,000 to 200,000 clones, 70% to 80% of them found once; the top ten carry 0.69%. The CDR3 sequence is 14 residues long. Trimming shortened V by 3 bases and J by 2 bases, and 7 bases separated the two germline ends. About this clone: The antigen is undetermined.

The rearrangement joins TRBV23-1 to TRBJ2-2; possibly TRBD2 for D (5 bases). TRBV23-1 is an ORF, with its function uncertain. This receptor was taken from a middle-aged woman in good health and CMV-seronegative. Source material: PBMCs. The CDR3 nucleotides read TGCGCCAGCAGTCAGCCGGGAAACACCGGGGAGCTGTTTTTT. Its translation is CASSQPGNTGELFF.